This passage covers 27 T cell receptor beta chains from one sample sequenced in a study of CD8 T cells in ankylosing spondylitis. Each CDR3 protein is one row after TCRdb ran MiXCR on the 5' RACE reads. Of 150,000 to 200,000 distinct CDR3 sequences in the sample, under 15% were seen once. The sample was blood, either unsorted or a sorted T cell fraction (not recorded which). The receptors were sampled from a female donor with ankylosing spondylitis or in good health (not recorded which).

The sample holds many counts of this clonotype. V usage is TRBV6-1 and J usage is TRBJ2-7, with 13 bases fitting TRBD2. Germline values: CDR1 MNHNS, CDR2 SASEGT. The CDR3 is 17 residues long. Trimming took 10 bases from V and 2 from J; bases not matched to a gene: 14. The CDR3 loop reads CATGTSGILRSAYEQYF. CDR3 DNA: TGTGCCACTGGGACTAGCGGGATCCTCCGATCCGCCTACGAGCAGTACTTC.

This clonotype was observed many times. This rearrangement joins TRBV10-3 to TRBJ2-2; perhaps D is TRBD1 or TRBD2 (5 bases each). The CDR3 extends over 12 amino acids. CDR1 and CDR2 from the germline V gene are ENHRY and SYGVKD. V dropped 10 bases and J dropped 7 bases, with 13 bases sitting between them. The CDR3 loop reads CATGTLGGELFF. The CDR3 DNA reads TGTGCCACCGGGACCCTAGGCGGGGAGCTGTTTTTT.

This clonotype occurred a few times. The chain employs TRBV7-9 and TRBJ2-5; 7 bases line up with TRBD1. V shed 5 bases and J 2 bases; nucleotides not matched to a gene: 8. This CDR3 is built from 15 residues. Germline V gives CDR1 SEHNR, CDR2 FQNEAQ (reference sequence). This chain's CDR3 is CASSHVRGQQETQYF. The CDR3 DNA is TGTGCCAGCAGCCACGTAAGGGGACAGCAAGAGACCCAGTACTTC.

This clonotype occurred many times. The chain couples TRBV20-1 to TRBJ2-3, with D possibly TRBD1 on 6 matching bases. Trimming pared 0 bases from V and 5 bases from J, leaving 12 bases between. This CDR3 region has 14 residues. Germline V CDR1 and CDR2: DFQATT, SNEGSKA (reference sequence). The CDR3 spells CSARDLQGGDTQYF. The DNA of the CDR3 is TGCAGTGCTAGAGATCTACAGGGCGGAGATACGCAGTATTTT.

CDR3 amino acids: CASSLFHRSHNEQFF. The CDR3 nucleotides read TGTGCCAGCAGCTTGTTTCACAGATCCCACAATGAGCAGTTCTTC. V gene TRBV7-2 combines with J gene TRBJ2-1; D is uncertain. The CDR3 runs 15 residues. The germline V and J ends were trimmed by 3 bases and 5 bases, with 14 bases remaining between them. Germline CDR1 reads SGHTA; CDR2 reads FQGNSA.

The rearrangement uses TRBV7-2 and TRBJ1-5, with D possibly being TRBD1 (5 bases). V was clipped by 2 bases and J by 7 bases, with 18 bases between them. The CDR3 sequence is 16 residues long. Germline V gene data show CDR1 as SGHTA and CDR2 as FQGNSA. The CDR3 DNA reads as TGTGCCAGCAGCTTACGCCCCAGGGAGAAAGGGCAGCCCCAGCATTTT. Translated, it gives CASSLRPREKGQPQHF. The variable domain in full, with the rest retrieved from reference TRBV7-2 and TRBJ1-5, is GAGVSQSPSNKVTEKGKDVELRCDPISGHTALYWYRQSLGQGLEFLIYFQGNSAPDKSGLPSDRFSAERTGGSVSTLTIQRTQQEDSAVYLCASSLRPREKGQPQHFGDGTRLSIL.

As regards this clonotype: A much larger clone differs by one base, so this may be a read error. The rearrangement uses TRBV5-1 and TRBJ2-5; D is ambiguous. The CDR3 spans 13 residues. Trimming cost V 1 base and J 1 base, with 5 bases left between them. Germline V gene data show CDR1 as SGHRS and CDR2 as YFSETQ. The CDR3 sequence is CASSLRTQETQYF. In DNA, the CDR3 is TGCGCCAGCAGCTTGCGGACCCAAGAGACCCAGTACTTC.

This clonotype was seen ten or more times. The chain couples TRBV7-2 to TRBJ2-7; no clear D gene. Germline assignment: CDR1 SGHTA and CDR2 FQGNSA. Trimming left V 5 bases short and J 4 bases short, with 9 bases between. The CDR3 is 12 amino acids. CDR3 sequence (DNA): TGTGCCAGCAGCGATGATCGGTACGAGCAGTACTTC. Its protein product is CASSDDRYEQYF.

Concerning this clonotype: A much larger clone lies one base from this, so it may be a read error. J is TRBJ2-3 and V is TRBV6-1; D remains unclear. V was pared by 6 bases and J by 0 bases, with 10 bases between. The CDR3 spans 14 residues. Germline V CDR1 and CDR2: MNHNS, SASEGT. Here the CDR3 reads CASRPPASTDTQYF. The CDR3, as DNA: TGTGCCAGCAGACCTCCCGCTAGCACAGATACGCAGTATTTT.

This clonotype was observed a handful of times. The CDR3 DNA reads TGCGCCAGCAGCTTGCCGGGACTAGGCTACGAGCAGTACTTC. Its protein product is CASSLPGLGYEQYF. The chain uses TRBV5-1 and TRBJ2-7; TRBD2 matches 8 bases. From germline, CDR1 is SGHRS and CDR2 YFSETQ. V trimming: 1 base; J trimming: 3 bases; junction bases outside the gene matches: 3. This CDR3 is 14 amino acids long.

This clonotype has at least ten counts. This sequence joins TRBV20-1 and TRBJ2-5; no definite D call. The CDR3 has 15 amino acids. Germline lookup yields CDR1 DFQATT and CDR2 SNEGSKA (reference sequence). The V end was cut by 5 bases, the J end by 5 bases, with 21 bases between. Written as DNA, the CDR3 is TGCAGTGCTGAATTACCCTCCGGGCGGATTGAGACCCAGTACTTC. Its translation is CSAELPSGRIETQYF.

The table lists this clonotype with many counts. V is TRBV10-3 and J is TRBJ2-5, with D perhaps TRBD1 (6 bases). V was clipped by 0 bases and J by 5 bases, with 19 bases between them. The CDR3 covers 17 residues. In germline, CDR1 is ENHRY, CDR2 SYGVKD. The CDR3 loop is CAISESNGGPSEETQYF. The CDR3 nucleotides are TGTGCCATCAGTGAGTCGAATGGGGGCCCCTCGGAGGAGACCCAGTACTTC.

This clonotype was detected ten times or more. V gene TRBV5-1 combines with J gene TRBJ1-6, with TRBD1 as a possible D gene (5 bases). V lost 0 bases to trimming and J lost 3 bases, with 7 bases between them. The length of the CDR3 is 15 residues. Germline V gene lookup returns CDR1 SGHRS and CDR2 YFSETQ. DNA of the CDR3: TGCGCCAGCAGCTTGGGACAGATCTATAATTCACCCCTCCACTTT. Translated, it gives CASSLGQIYNSPLHF. The full variable domain, its missing parts supplied by reference TRBV5-1 and TRBJ1-6, is KAGVTQTPRYLIKTRGQQVTLSCSPISGHRSVSWYQQTPGQGLQFLFEYFSETQRNKGNFPGRFSGRQFSNSRSEMNVSTLELGDSALYLCASSLGQIYNSPLHFGNGTRLTVT.

This clonotype occurred many times. The chain is built from TRBV7-2 and TRBJ1-4, with D hard to call. Looked up from germline, CDR1 is SGHTA and CDR2 is FQGNSA. Deletions cut 5 bases from V and 4 bases from J, with 11 bases between. The CDR3 totals 14 residues. In DNA form, the CDR3 reads TGTGCCAGCAGCGCTAGAGGTTTTAATGAAAAACTGTTTTTT. It specifies CASSARGFNEKLFF.

This clonotype was seen many times. CDR3 coding DNA: TGTGCCAGCAGTTCCTACAATGAGCAGTTCTTC. It codes for CASSSYNEQFF. This chain joins TRBV28 and TRBJ2-1, with D unclear. There are 11 residues in the CDR3. Trimming shortened V by 4 bases and J by 2 bases, and 0 bases separated the two germline ends. The germline V gene encodes CDR1 MDHEN and CDR2 SYDVKM.

This clonotype was counted ten times or more. The rearrangement links TRBV5-6 to TRBJ1-5, with unresolved D. V lost 2 bases and J lost 4, with 10 bases in between. CDR3 length: 14 amino acids. Germline CDR1 is SGHDT and CDR2 is YYEEEE. In nucleotides, the CDR3 is TGTGCCAGCAGCTTCGGCCAGAGGAATCAGCCCCAGCATTTT. This encodes CASSFGQRNQPQHF.

J is TRBJ1-3 and V is TRBV30, with D possibly being TRBD1 (6 bases). Germline values: CDR1 GTSNPN, CDR2 SVGIG (reference sequence). V lost 0 bases and J lost 3, with 9 bases in between. The CDR3 has 14 residues. DNA for the CDR3: TGTGCCTGGAGTGTAGAACAGGGTGGAAACACCATATATTTT. This translates into CAWSVEQGGNTIYF.

This chain links TRBV20-1 with TRBJ2-7; weak D call: TRBD2 (6 bases). Per germline, CDR1 DFQATT and CDR2 SNEGSKA (reference sequence). The CDR3 runs 14 residues. Trimming removed 5 bases from V and 4 bases from J, with 18 bases in between. CDR3 nucleotide sequence: TGCAGTGCTGGGGGTGATGGGGGGTTATACGAGCAGTACTTC. Translated, it gives CSAGGDGGLYEQYF.

The V gene is TRBV20-1, the J gene TRBJ1-4, with 8 bases identical to TRBD1. V lost 5 bases and J lost 6; bases outside the gene matches: 11. This CDR3 has 15 amino acids. CDR1 DFQATT and CDR2 SNEGSKA come from the germline V gene (reference sequence). CDR3 in DNA: TGCAGTGCTGACCTACAGGGGGACAGAGATGAAAAACTGTTTTTT. Protein sequence: CSADLQGDRDEKLFF.

This clonotype was detected a few times. The V call is TRBV7-2, the J call TRBJ2-1, with 8 bases identical to TRBD2. There are 16 residues in the CDR3. With 4 bases clipped from V and 2 bases from J, the junction kept 7 bases outside the gene matches. Germline CDR1 is SGHTA and CDR2 is FQGNSA. The CDR3: CASSSKTSGAYNEQFF. As DNA, the CDR3 is TGTGCCAGCAGCTCGAAAACTAGCGGAGCCTACAATGAGCAGTTCTTC.

This clonotype was counted at least ten times. The gene calls are TRBV11-1 and TRBJ2-3; tentative D call: TRBD2 (5 bases). Germline CDR1 SGHAT, CDR2 FQDESV (reference sequence). The CDR3 contains 14 residues. The V and J ends lost 4 bases and 0 bases respectively, with 8 bases between them. CDR3 DNA sequence: TGTGCCAGCAGCTCGACTACTAGCACAGATACGCAGTATTTT. This sequence encodes CASSSTTSTDTQYF.

This clonotype was recorded a few times. This chain uses TRBV5-6 with TRBJ2-7, with 10 nucleotides matching TRBD2. In germline, CDR1 is SGHDT, CDR2 YYEEEE. Trimming removed 1 base from V and 7 bases from J; junction bases left unmatched: 17. This CDR3 is 18 amino acids long. CDR3 in amino acids: CASSLLSGLSGRPGEQYF. In nucleotides, the CDR3 is TGTGCCAGCAGCTTGCTGTCAGGCCTTAGCGGGAGGCCTGGGGAGCAGTACTTC.

The chain couples TRBV7-2 to TRBJ2-1, with TRBD2 as a possible D gene (6 bases). V lost 3 bases, J lost 7 bases, and 13 bases lay in between. Germline V gene lookup returns CDR1 SGHTA and CDR2 FQGNSA. This CDR3 region has 14 residues. The CDR3 nucleotides read TGTGCCAGCAGCTTGGGCTGGGGAGGAAATGAGCAGTTCTTC. Translated: CASSLGWGGNEQFF.

This clonotype has at least ten counts. The chain recombines TRBV9 with TRBJ1-1, with D unresolved. This CDR3 comprises 13 residues. CDR1 is SGDLS, CDR2 YYNGEE, per germline. Trimming removed 4 bases from V and 2 bases from J, with 9 bases in between. The CDR3 DNA reads TGTGCCAGCAGCACCCGTCCCAACACTGAAGCTTTCTTT. Amino acid sequence: CASSTRPNTEAFF. The entire variable domain, with the rest obtained from reference TRBV9 and TRBJ1-1, is as follows: DSGVTQTPKHLITATGQRVTLRCSPRSGDLSVYWYQQSLDQGLQFLIQYYNGEERAKGNILERFSAQQFPDLHSELNLSSLELGDSALYFCASSTRPNTEAFFGQGTRLTVV.

This clonotype showed up many times. The CDR3 DNA sequence: TGTGCCAGCAGTGTGGGACTAGCTAAGCGCACAGATACGCAGTATTTT. The encoded protein is CASSVGLAKRTDTQYF. V gene TRBV2 combines with J gene TRBJ2-3; 9 positions match TRBD2. V was clipped by 4 bases and J by 1 base; unmatched bases: 6. CDR1 is SNHLY, CDR2 FYNNEI, per germline. This CDR3 spans 16 amino acids.

CDR3 in DNA: TGCGCCAGCGGGACTAGCGGGAGTTTGGTGGGGGAGCAGTTCTTC. The encoded protein is CASGTSGSLVGEQFF. This chain joins TRBV5-1 and TRBJ2-1, with 14 bases fitting TRBD2. Germline CDR1 SGHRS, CDR2 YFSETQ. Trimming cost V 7 bases and J 10 bases; bases outside gene matches: 10. The CDR3 contains 15 residues.

This clonotype was detected many times. The V call is TRBV7-2, the J call TRBJ1-2; D call uncertain. Trimming stripped 5 bases from V and 5 bases from J, with 6 bases between. CDR1 SGHTA and CDR2 FQGNSA come from the germline V gene. The length of the CDR3 is 11 residues. Written as DNA, the CDR3 is TGTGCCAGCAGCCCCGGTTATGGCTACACCTTC. As protein: CASSPGYGYTF.